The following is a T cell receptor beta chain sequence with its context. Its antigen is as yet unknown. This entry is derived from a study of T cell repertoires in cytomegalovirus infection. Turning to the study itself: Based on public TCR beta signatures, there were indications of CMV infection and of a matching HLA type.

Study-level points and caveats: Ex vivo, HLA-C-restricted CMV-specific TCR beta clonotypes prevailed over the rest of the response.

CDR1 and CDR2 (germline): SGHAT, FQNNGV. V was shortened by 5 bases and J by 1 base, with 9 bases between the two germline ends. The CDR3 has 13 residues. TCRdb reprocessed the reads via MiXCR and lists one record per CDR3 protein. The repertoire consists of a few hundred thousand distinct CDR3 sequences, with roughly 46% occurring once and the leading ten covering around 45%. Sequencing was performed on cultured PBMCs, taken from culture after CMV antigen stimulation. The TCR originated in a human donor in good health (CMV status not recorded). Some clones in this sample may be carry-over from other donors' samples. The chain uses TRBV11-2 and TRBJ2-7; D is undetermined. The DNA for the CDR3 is TGTGCCAGCAGCCAAGGTCCATCCTACGAGCAGTACTTC. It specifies CASSQGPSYEQYF.